Included here is one T cell receptor (beta chain) sequence, with context. The entry originates in a study of blood T cell repertoires in COVID-19. About the study: Samples came from the United States, Italy and Spain, spanning acute and convalescent COVID-19. Sources were T cells, B-cell-depleted T cells, or PBMCs; the material itself was cDNA or gDNA.

Authors' methods: The authors estimated nucleated cell counts from reference gene primer amplification. The data were produced by immunoSEQ multiplex PCR, yet TCRdb's version contains in-frame clones alone and is incomplete. The DNA was the basis for D and trimming; V, J and clone size are from that table. The sample records about 49,000 clones, about 85% being singletons. The V and J ends lost 6 bases and 2 bases respectively, with 13 bases between them. The CDR3 length is 14 residues. Germline V lookup: CDR1 LGHDT, CDR2 YNNKEL (reference sequence). The sample taken for sequencing was peripheral blood. This clonotype originated in a human donor in a cohort sampled during active COVID-19. This chain links TRBV3-1 (or the pseudogene TRBV3-2) with TRBJ1-2, with D maybe TRBD1 (5 bases). CDR3 bases: TGTGCCAGCAGTAGCAGGGACTTCAACTATGGCTACACCTTC. The encoded protein is CASSSRDFNYGYTF.